What follows are 2 T cell receptor beta chains derived from one specimen sequenced in a study of blood T cell repertoires in COVID-19. Clones were read by immunoSEQ multiplex PCR, and TCRdb kept only the in-frame ones, dropping some. Of about 160,000 clones listed, about 92% were seen once; the top ten hold 18%. Sequencing input: peripheral blood. These receptor sequences come from a man aged 60 to 75 with active or convalescent COVID-19.

This chain links TRBV11-3 with TRBJ2-1, with D perhaps matching TRBD2 (7 bases). Per germline, CDR1 SGHNT and CDR2 YENEEA. This CDR3 comprises 16 residues. V lost 4 bases and J lost 8, with 21 bases in between. The CDR3 is CASSSRGPGGADEQFF. The CDR3 DNA follows: TGTGCCAGCAGCTCGCGGGGGCCCGGGGGCGCGGATGAGCAGTTCTTC.

CDR3 protein: CASSDPQGGGTEAFF. In nucleotides, the CDR3 is TGCGCCAGCAGTGACCCCCAGGGCGGGGGCACTGAAGCTTTCTTT. The V gene is TRBV10-1, the J gene TRBJ1-1, with TRBD1 as a possible D gene (5 bases). This CDR3 has 15 amino acids. Germline V gene sequence: CDR1 WNHNN, CDR2 SYGVQD (reference sequence). Trimming pared 3 bases from V and 4 bases from J, leaving 15 bases between.